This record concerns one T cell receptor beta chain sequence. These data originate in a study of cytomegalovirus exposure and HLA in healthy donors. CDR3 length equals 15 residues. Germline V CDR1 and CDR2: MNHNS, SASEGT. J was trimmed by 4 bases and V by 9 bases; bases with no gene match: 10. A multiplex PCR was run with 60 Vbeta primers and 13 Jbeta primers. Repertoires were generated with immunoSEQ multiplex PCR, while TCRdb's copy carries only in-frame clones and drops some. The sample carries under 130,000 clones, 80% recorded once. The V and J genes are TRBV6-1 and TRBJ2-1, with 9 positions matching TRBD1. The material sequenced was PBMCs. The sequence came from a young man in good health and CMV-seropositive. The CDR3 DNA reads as TGTGCCAGTAGGCTTATACAGGGGGCGTACAATGAGCAGTTCTTC. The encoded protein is CASRLIQGAYNEQFF.